This T cell receptor (beta chain) was documented in a study of cytomegalovirus exposure and HLA in healthy donors. The study's findings and limits: It was reportedly the case that the classifier diagnosed cytomegalovirus status with high specificity and sensitivity. It was found in a later analysis that first-cohort TCR clusters tended to co-occur in the 130 or so validation repertoires.

On this clone: Its specificity is unknown.

Separate from the approximately 720-subject first cohort, the roughly 120-subject validation cohort was the one that the donors belonged to. Data came from immunoSEQ multiplex PCR; TCRdb stores just in-frame clones and leaves some out. Of fewer than 200,000 clones in the sample, nearly 90% were seen once. CDR1 is SGHNT and CDR2 is YYREEE in the germline V gene (reference sequence). V lost 3 bases, J lost 8 bases, and 4 bases stayed unmatched. This CDR3 is 13 amino acids long. The V and J genes are TRBV5-4 and TRBJ1-3; TRBD1 aligns across 8 bases. The TCR was taken from a young man in good health and CMV-seropositive. The material sequenced was PBMCs. CDR3 sequence (DNA): TGTGCCAGCAGCTCCGACAGGGGACACACCATATATTTT. This encodes CASSSDRGHTIYF.